The T cell receptor (beta chain) described here comes from a study of blood T cell repertoires in COVID-19. Whole-study context: COVID-19 samples collected from the United States, Italy and Spain covered acute and convalescent phases. Nucleic acid was either cDNA or gDNA, and it came from T cells, B-cell-depleted T cells, or PBMCs.

Using immunoSEQ multiplex PCR, the repertoire was profiled, and TCRdb retains in-frame clones only, with some absent. The data hold some 8,100 clones, with more than 90% observed a single time. The CDR3 is 13 residues long. Trimming left V 4 bases short and J 6 bases short, with 12 bases between. Germline V gene lookup returns CDR1 SGHNT and CDR2 YYREEE (reference sequence). The sequenced sample was peripheral blood. The genes are TRBV5-4 and TRBJ2-3, with D possibly being TRBD1 (5 bases). The source of this sequence is a woman between 45 and 60 years old with active COVID-19. In DNA, the CDR3 is TGTGCCAGCAGCCAACCCCCAGGGGATACGCAGTATTTT. Protein: CASSQPPGDTQYF.